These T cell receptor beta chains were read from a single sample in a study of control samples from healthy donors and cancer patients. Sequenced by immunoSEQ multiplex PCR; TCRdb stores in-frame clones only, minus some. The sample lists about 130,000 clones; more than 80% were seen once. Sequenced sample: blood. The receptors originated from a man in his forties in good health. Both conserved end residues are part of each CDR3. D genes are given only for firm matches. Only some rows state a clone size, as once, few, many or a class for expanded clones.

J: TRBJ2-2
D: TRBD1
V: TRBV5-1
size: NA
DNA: TGCGCCAGCAGCTTGGGACAGGGGCCTAGCACCGGGGAGCTGTTTTTT
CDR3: CASSLGQGPSTGELFF

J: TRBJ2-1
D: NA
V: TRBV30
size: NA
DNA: TGTGCCTTGGGACATTCCGAGCAGTTCTTC
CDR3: CALGHSEQFF

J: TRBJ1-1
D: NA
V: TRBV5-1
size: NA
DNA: TGCGCCAGCAGCTTTGGGACGGACCCGATTGAAGCTTTCTTT
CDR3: CASSFGTDPIEAFF

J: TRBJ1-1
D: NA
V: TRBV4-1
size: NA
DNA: TGCGCCAGCAGCCAAGAGGACAGCTACACTGAAGCTTTCTTT
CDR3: CASSQEDSYTEAFF

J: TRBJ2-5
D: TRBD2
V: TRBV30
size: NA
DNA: TGTGCCTGGAGTCGGGGGCGGGGGGGTCCTCAAGAGACCCAGTACTTC
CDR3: CAWSRGRGGPQETQYF

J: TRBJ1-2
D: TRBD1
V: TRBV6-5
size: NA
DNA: TGTGCCAGCAGTCTGACAGGGACCTACACCTTC
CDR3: CASSLTGTYTF

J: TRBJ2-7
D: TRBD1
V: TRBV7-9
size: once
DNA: TGTGCCAGCAGCTTCCTGCCTCGATCGGACAGGGCCTACGAGCAGTACTTC
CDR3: CASSFLPRSDRAYEQYF

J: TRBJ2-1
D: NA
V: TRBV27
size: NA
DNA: TGTGCCAGCAGTTTTTTGACAATACGCGGCAATGAGCAGTTCTTC
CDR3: CASSFLTIRGNEQFF

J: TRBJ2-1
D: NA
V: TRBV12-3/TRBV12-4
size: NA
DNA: TGTGCCAGCAGTCGGGAATCCTACTTGGAGCAGTTCTTC
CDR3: CASSRESYLEQFF

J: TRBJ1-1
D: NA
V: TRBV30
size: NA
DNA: TGTGCCTGGAGGGGGTTCTCTGAAGCTTTCTTT
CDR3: CAWRGFSEAFF

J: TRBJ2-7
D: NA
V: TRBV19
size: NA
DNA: TGTGCCAGTAGTTCAGGGGGGACACACTACGAGCAGTACTTC
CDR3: CASSSGGTHYEQYF

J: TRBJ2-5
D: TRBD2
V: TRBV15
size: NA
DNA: TGTGCCACCAGCAGAGCAGCCGGGACTAGCGGGCGACAAGAGACCCAGTACTTC
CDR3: CATSRAAGTSGRQETQYF

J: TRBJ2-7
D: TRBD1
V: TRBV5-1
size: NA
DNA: TGCGCCAGCAGCCAGGGGACAGGGGGAACCTACGAGCAGTACTTC
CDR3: CASSQGTGGTYEQYF

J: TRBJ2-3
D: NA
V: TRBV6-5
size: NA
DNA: TGTGCCAGCACCCTCAAAGAGGGTACGCAGTATTTT
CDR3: CASTLKEGTQYF

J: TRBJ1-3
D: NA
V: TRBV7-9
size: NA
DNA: TGTGCCAGCAGCCGGGACCCGACAATCTCTGGAAACACCATATATTTT
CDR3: CASSRDPTISGNTIYF

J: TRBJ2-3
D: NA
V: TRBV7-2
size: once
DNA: TGTGCCAGCAGCTTAGTATGGGGGGGGCACACAGATACGCAGTATTTT
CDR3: CASSLVWGGHTDTQYF

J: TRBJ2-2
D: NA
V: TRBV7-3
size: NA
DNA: TGTGCCAGCAGCCAGGCTACCGTGGCTACCGGGGAGCTGTTTTTT
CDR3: CASSQATVATGELFF

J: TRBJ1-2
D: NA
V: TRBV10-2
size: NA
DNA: TGCGCCAGCAGTGAGTCCAGGAAATATGGCTACACCTTC
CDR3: CASSESRKYGYTF